This T cell receptor beta chain was recovered during a study of T cell responses to AZD1222 COVID-19 vaccine (dated by TCRdb to about 2021). About the full investigation: AZD1222 recipients given second doses at about 4 weeks or at about 12 weeks were pooled, since spike-specific TCR depth and breadth were not found to differ between the two schedules. TCR sequencing covered 230 to 250 trial participants: 200 to 220 given two doses of AZD1222 and 26 given two doses of MenACWY control vaccine. Enrollment into the trials was organized by age into subgroups of 18-55, 56-69 and 70-plus years, and those subgroups contained roughly 150, 30 and 60 TCR-sequenced participants, respectively.

Paper-wide results and their limitations: Vaccine-associated CD4 TCRs spanned the whole spike protein, with dominant responses in regions 160-218 and 743-854. Participants were mostly white British, with more females than males. The authors suggested clonal diversity may have been underestimated. Because no samples from the day 14 peak response were available, repertoires could be characterized only after the peak T cell response. Spike-specific TCR breadth and depth rose significantly after two AZD1222 doses compared with day 0 and with MenACWY recipients. Conclusions about previously exposed vaccinees are limited, since just six or seven AZD1222 recipients were seropositive for SARS-CoV-2 at baseline. In the small 56-69-year group, the increase in depth fell short of significance, most likely because of low power. Epitopes outside the regions mutated in the B.1.351 and B.1.1.7 variants were reportedly recognized by nearly half of the unique spike-specific TCRs.

The CDR3 regions of human TCRbeta chains were analyzed by immunosequencing. Under the source paper's analysis protocol: TCRs in the repertoires were matched against a reference library of SARS-CoV-2-specific TCRs that had been generated with the MIRA antigen-specificity platform. Breadth was defined as the fraction of unique TCRs that were SARS-CoV-2-associated, and depth was defined as the fraction of total T cells that were SARS-CoV-2-associated. Using the MIRA data, each spike-specific TCR was mapped to the spike region that the TCR reacts to and placed in a CD4 or CD8 class. Log10-transformed breadth and depth values were compared by one-way ANOVA with Sidak's multiple comparisons tests. Sourced from immuneACCESS, this table was stored by TCRdb with only in-frame sequences that have V and J called. A share of the clones is absent; for the studies checked, an unresolved V gene accounts for under half, and the remainder has no known explanation. The DNA gave D and trimming, while V, J and clone size come from that table. The sample table shows approximately 110,000 clones, and 65% to 90% are seen once. The top ten clones comprise 7% to 9% of the sample.

About this clone itself: The antigen this receptor binds is unknown. Base-call qualities are not available, and no considerably larger clone is one nucleotide away.

According to the study, the label for this sample's time point signals: baseline before first vaccination. Vaccinee samples came from UK trials COV001 and COV002, including a single-blind randomized controlled phase 2/3 trial of AZD1222 (ChAdOx1 nCoV-19) in healthy adults. Trial participant PBMC samples were collected at day 0 and day 28 after the second dose for TCRbeta chain sequencing. CDR1 is given as SGDLS and CDR2 as YYNGEE, both from the germline V gene. V is trimmed back by 3 bases and J by 2 bases, and the junction contains 8 bases that no gene match accounts for. The CDR3 numbers 16 residues from cysteine through phenylalanine. Just CDR3 DNA is preserved here, 48 bases in frame from base 1.

Material: peripheral blood, obtained on day 0 of AZD1222 vaccination. This receptor was obtained from an adult in good health. The chain joins TRBV9 to TRBJ2-3, and TRBD2 matches 8 of the central bases. The bases are TGTGCCAGCAGCGCCGGGATAGCGGGGTACACAGATACGCAGTATTTT. Translated, it gives CASSAGIAGYTDTQYF.